This T cell receptor (beta chain) was captured in a study of siplizumab effects on memory and regulatory T cells. The study, taken as a whole, reports: Alloreactive sequences traceable to unstimulated CD4+ memory cells declined significantly under siplizumab. The naive T cell population seemed more diverse than memory cells and seemed a major contributor to the alloresponse. Most proliferating CD4+ or CD8+ clones, roughly 80-97%, had no naive or memory assignment.

Sequencing was performed with immunoSEQ multiplex PCR; in TCRdb, only in-frame clones are kept and a portion is missing. The top ten clones hold approximately 3.8% of a sample with about 57,000 clones, 70% to 90% of them seen once. The sample holds one count of this clone. What it binds is not known. This CDR3 has 16 amino acids. The V gene's germline CDR1 is LGHNA and CDR2 YNFKEQ. The trim removed 4 bases at V and 2 bases at J, leaving 8 bases unmatched. Sequencing was performed on unstimulated naive, memory, effector memory and TEMRA subsets derived from a few donor pairs. V gene TRBV4-2 combines with J gene TRBJ2-7, with TRBD2 matching 10 bases. Sequencing was performed on memory CD4+ T cells sorted from blood. This sequence originates from a human donor in good health. The CDR3 spells CASSPDLAGVAYEQYF. As DNA, the CDR3 is TGTGCCAGCAGCCCGGATCTAGCGGGAGTGGCCTACGAGCAGTACTTC.